This TCR beta chain was retrieved from a study of shared clonotypes between healthy human individuals. Only in-frame clones appear in the TCRdb table, and some are missing; sequencing was by immunoSEQ multiplex PCR. The sample lists fewer than 2.5 million clones, 93% seen once, with roughly 0.39% in the top ten. The CDR3 has 14 amino acids. CDR1 is SGHDN, CDR2 FVKESK, per germline. V was cut by 4 bases and J by 6 bases, with 14 bases left in between. Within Nashville, Tennessee resided all donors, each a Caucasian adult. The J gene is TRBJ2-3, the V gene TRBV14, with a weak D call TRBD2 (6 bases). Material for sequencing was naive CD4+ T cells from PBMCs. The subset denotes: CD45RA+ positively selected. The source of this sequence is a man aged 18 to 30 in good health. Some clones in this sample may be carry-over from other donors' samples. The CDR3 DNA reads TGTGCCAGCAGCCGAGGCGGCGGGGAGGATACGCAGTATTTT. Protein: CASSRGGGEDTQYF.